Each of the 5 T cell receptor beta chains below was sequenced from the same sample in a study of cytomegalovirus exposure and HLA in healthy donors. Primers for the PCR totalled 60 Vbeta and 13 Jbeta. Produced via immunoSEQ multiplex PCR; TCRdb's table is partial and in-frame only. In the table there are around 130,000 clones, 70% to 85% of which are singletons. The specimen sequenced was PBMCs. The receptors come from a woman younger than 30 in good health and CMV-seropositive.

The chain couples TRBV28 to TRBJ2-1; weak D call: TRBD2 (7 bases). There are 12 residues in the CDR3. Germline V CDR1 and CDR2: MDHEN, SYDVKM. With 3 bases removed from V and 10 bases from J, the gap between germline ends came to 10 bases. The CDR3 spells CASSFGGQEQFF. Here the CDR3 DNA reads TGTGCCAGCAGTTTCGGGGGGCAGGAGCAGTTCTTC.

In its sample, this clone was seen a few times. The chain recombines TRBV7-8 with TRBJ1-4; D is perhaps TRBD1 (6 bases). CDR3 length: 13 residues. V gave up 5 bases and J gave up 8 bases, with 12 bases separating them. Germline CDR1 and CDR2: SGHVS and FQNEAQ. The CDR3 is CASSPSRGEKLFF. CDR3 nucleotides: TGTGCCAGCAGCCCCTCCAGGGGAGAAAAACTGTTTTTT.

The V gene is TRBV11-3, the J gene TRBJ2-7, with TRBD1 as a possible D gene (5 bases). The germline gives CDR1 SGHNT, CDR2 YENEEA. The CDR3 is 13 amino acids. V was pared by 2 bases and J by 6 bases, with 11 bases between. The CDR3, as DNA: TGTGCCAGCAGCTTACAGGGCTGGGGCGAGCAGTACTTC. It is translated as CASSLQGWGEQYF.

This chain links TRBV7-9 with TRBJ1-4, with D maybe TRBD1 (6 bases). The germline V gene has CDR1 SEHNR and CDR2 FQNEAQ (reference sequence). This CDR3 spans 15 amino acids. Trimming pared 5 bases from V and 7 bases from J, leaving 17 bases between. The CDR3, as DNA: TGTGCCAGCAGCCCCGAATCGGGGGGCGTTGAAAAACTGTTTTTT. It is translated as CASSPESGGVEKLFF.

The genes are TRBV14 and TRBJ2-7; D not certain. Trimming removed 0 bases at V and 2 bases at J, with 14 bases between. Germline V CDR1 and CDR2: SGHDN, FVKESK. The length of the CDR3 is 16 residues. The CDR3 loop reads CASSQDNAGGPYEQYF. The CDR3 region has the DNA TGTGCCAGCAGCCAAGATAACGCAGGTGGCCCCTACGAGCAGTACTTC.